A selection of T cell receptor beta chains follows, all from one sample in a study of blood T cell repertoires in COVID-19. Profiling relied on immunoSEQ multiplex PCR, and the TCRdb table lists in-frame clones only, not all of them. The sample has a few hundred thousand clones; around 80% are singletons. Specimen: peripheral blood. The source of these receptors is a man aged 35 to 55 who had recovered from COVID-19. The CDR3 runs from the conserved cysteine through the conserved F or W. The order of the fields is V gene, clone size, D gene, CDR3 length, J gene, CDR3 protein, CDR3 DNA. A D gene is named only where the DNA matches it firmly. Only some rows state a clone size, as once, few, many or a class for expanded clones.

TRBV7-2	-	-	16	TRBJ2-3	CASSKPLGTSTDTQYF	TGTGCCAGCAGCAAACCGCTAGGGACTAGCACAGATACGCAGTATTTT
TRBV5-1	-	TRBD1	14	TRBJ2-1	CASSRDRAYNEQFF	TGCGCCAGCAGCCGGGACAGGGCCTACAATGAGCAGTTCTTC
TRBV9	-	TRBD2	15	TRBJ2-5	CASSPSGTSEETQYF	TGTGCCAGCAGCCCCTCCGGGACTAGCGAAGAGACCCAGTACTTC
TRBV6-5	-	-	12	TRBJ2-7	CASKRGTYEQYF	TGTGCCAGCAAACGGGGGACTTACGAGCAGTACTTC
TRBV5-1	-	TRBD2	16	TRBJ2-5	CASSLMTSGDQETQYF	TGCGCCAGCAGCTTGATGACTAGCGGTGACCAAGAGACCCAGTACTTC
TRBV5-1	-	TRBD2	18	TRBJ2-1	CASSFGLAALPGDNEQFF	TGCGCCAGCAGCTTCGGACTAGCGGCCCTCCCCGGAGACAATGAGCAGTTCTTC
TRBV6-4	-	-	14	TRBJ2-3	CASSLDGGTDTQYF	TGTGCCAGCAGTTTAGACGGGGGCACAGATACGCAGTATTTT
TRBV4-3	-	TRBD2	15	TRBJ2-3	CASSQDGRGGDTQYF	TGCGCCAGCAGCCAAGACGGGAGGGGTGGAGATACGCAGTATTTT
TRBV9	-	TRBD1	14	TRBJ1-1	CASSVGDRPTEAFF	TGTGCCAGCAGCGTAGGGGACAGACCCACTGAAGCTTTCTTT
TRBV4-1	-	-	15	TRBJ1-6	CASSHGHTYNSPLHF	TGCGCCAGCAGCCACGGACACACCTATAATTCACCCCTCCACTTT
TRBV11-3	few	-	14	TRBJ1-1	CASSLRGGGTEAFF	TGTGCCAGCAGCTTAAGGGGAGGCGGCACTGAAGCTTTCTTT
TRBV5-1	-	TRBD1	15	TRBJ2-7	CASSLQGSRGHEQYF	TGCGCCAGCAGCTTACAGGGGAGTAGGGGCCACGAGCAGTACTTC
TRBV5-4	-	TRBD1	15	TRBJ1-1	CASSLNRGLNTEAFF	TGTGCCAGCAGCTTAAACAGGGGCCTGAACACTGAAGCTTTCTTT
TRBV27	-	TRBD1	16	TRBJ1-5	CASRKRQGSSNQPQHF	TGTGCCAGCAGGAAAAGACAGGGATCAAGCAATCAGCCCCAGCATTTT
TRBV13	-	-	15	TRBJ2-7	CASSRPADPSYEQYF	TGTGCCAGCAGCCGCCCGGCGGATCCCTCCTACGAGCAGTACTTC
TRBV5-4	-	TRBD2	16	TRBJ2-5	CASSPGTSGSQETQYF	TGTGCCAGCAGTCCTGGGACTAGCGGCTCCCAAGAGACCCAGTACTTC
TRBV2	-	TRBD1	15	TRBJ2-5	CASSEMGQSGETQYF	TGTGCCAGCAGTGAAATGGGACAGAGTGGAGAGACCCAGTACTTC